The rows below give T cell receptor beta chains drawn from one sample of a study of response to subunit inactivated influenza vaccine. TCRdb re-analysed the RT-PCR reads in MiXCR, keeping a single row per CDR3 protein. The sample contains a few hundred thousand distinct CDR3 sequences, approximately 11% of which appear only once. The source material was PBMCs from blood, sampled 45 days after vaccination. These receptors were obtained from a man between 45 and 60 years old who received an inactivated influenza vaccine. Each CDR3 is given without its conserved first and last residue. The D gene is left open where the match is weak.

V	J	D	CDR3
TRBV20-1	TRBJ1-1	.	SARRFTEAF
TRBV5-6	TRBJ2-5	TRBD1	ASSSTGTGITETQY
TRBV14	TRBJ2-3	.	ASSTLRSTDTQY
TRBV10-3	TRBJ1-2	.	AISEQDLYYGYT
TRBV9	TRBJ2-1	TRBD2	ASTEGLGNEQF
TRBV12-3/TRBV12-4	TRBJ2-1	TRBD1	ASQMTGVYNEQF
TRBV5-5	TRBJ2-2	TRBD1	ASSLRQGISGELF
TRBV5-1	TRBJ2-1	.	ASSLDQGSIGEQF
TRBV20-1	TRBJ2-1	.	SASWRSSYNEQF
TRBV10-3	TRBJ1-4	.	AISGGDNEKLF
TRBV5-1	TRBJ1-1	.	ASSPRGTGLSTEAF
TRBV20-1	TRBJ1-4	.	SASGVTNEKLF
TRBV5-1	TRBJ2-7	.	ASSYDRAEQY
TRBV12-3/TRBV12-4	TRBJ2-7	.	ASSPRLPSYEQY
TRBV7-3	TRBJ2-4	TRBD1	ASSRLPGQGDIQY
TRBV3-1	TRBJ2-7	TRBD1	ASSHPGGDRGAEQY
TRBV15	TRBJ2-7	.	ATSIDYSKQSYEQY
TRBV6-2/TRBV6-3	TRBJ2-5	TRBD2	ASSFGGARTQY
TRBV5-1	TRBJ2-1	TRBD2	ASSLTGTSGNEQF
TRBV4-1	TRBJ1-1	.	ASSHPARRNTEAF
TRBV11-2	TRBJ2-1	.	ASSRTQMTGMEGNEQF
TRBV4-1	TRBJ2-5	TRBD1	ASSPPGQVQETQY
TRBV7-9	TRBJ2-7	.	ASSTGTADEQY
TRBV6-1	TRBJ2-1	.	ASSKGRVVSYNEQF
TRBV11-2	TRBJ2-2	.	ASSPVRENTGELF
TRBV7-9	TRBJ2-1	TRBD1	ASSLAYWTGVDEQF
TRBV7-8	TRBJ1-6	TRBD1	ASSLAGWTGVSPLH
TRBV29-1	TRBJ2-7	.	SVEGRSSEQY
TRBV5-6	TRBJ1-3	.	ASSLADSGNTIY
TRBV3-1	TRBJ2-2	.	ASSQDRARELF
TRBV7-2	TRBJ2-5	.	ASSLRSAFSGQETQY
TRBV5-1	TRBJ1-4	TRBD1	ASSLIGTGREKLF
TRBV12-3/TRBV12-4	TRBJ2-3	.	ASSFGGRQY
TRBV4-3	TRBJ2-1	.	ASSPLGESDEQF
TRBV2	TRBJ2-7	.	ASRVYEQY
TRBV10-3	TRBJ2-7	.	AIRGTSGDEQY
TRBV12-3/TRBV12-4	TRBJ2-3	.	ASSRDLAYTDTQY
TRBV11-2	TRBJ2-7	.	ASSLERHGGPEQY
TRBV28	TRBJ2-3	.	ASTRQPATDTQY
TRBV5-6	TRBJ2-2	TRBD1	ASSWTGAWTNTGELF
TRBV6-6	TRBJ1-1	.	ASSYPSQGSTI
TRBV6-5	TRBJ2-1	.	ASSYSRPALGSYNEQF
TRBV5-1	TRBJ1-1	.	ASSLGGTANTEAF
TRBV7-8	TRBJ1-5	TRBD1	ASSRTTGPNQPQH
TRBV29-1	TRBJ2-7	.	SVGGGTELREQY
TRBV20-1	TRBJ2-2	TRBD2	SALHPRLAFTGELF
TRBV20-1	TRBJ1-1	.	SARRDIEKAF
TRBV24-1	TRBJ1-2	.	ATSDRASNYGYT
TRBV9	TRBJ1-2	TRBD1	ASSPGTGGGYGYT
TRBV7-2	TRBJ1-2	.	ASSLVPDSYGYT
TRBV6-1	TRBJ2-7	TRBD2	ATSLAGVSYEQY